This TCR beta chain was obtained from a study of blood T cell repertoires in COVID-19. Repertoires were generated with immunoSEQ multiplex PCR, while TCRdb's copy carries only in-frame clones and drops some. The repertoire includes around 290,000 clones, more than 85% of them detected once, and about 4.2% sits in the top ten. The sample holds a few counts of this clone. V was pared by 0 bases and J by 4 bases, with 9 bases between. The CDR3 runs 14 residues. Germline V lookup: CDR1 SGDLS, CDR2 YYNGEE. The chain has TRBV9 and TRBJ2-3; no firm D call. Sample: peripheral blood. The source of this sequence is a man aged 35-49 years with acute or convalescent COVID-19. CDR3 sequence: CASSVARGADTQYF. CDR3 coding DNA: TGTGCCAGCAGCGTAGCTCGAGGCGCAGATACGCAGTATTTT. The variable domain in full, completed from reference TRBV9 and TRBJ2-3, reads DSGVTQTPKHLITATGQRVTLRCSPRSGDLSVYWYQQSLDQGLQFLIQYYNGEERAKGNILERFSAQQFPDLHSELNLSSLELGDSALYFCASSVARGADTQYFGPGTRLTVL.